This T cell receptor (beta chain) was recovered during a study of T cell responses to AZD1222 COVID-19 vaccine. Method: immunoSEQ multiplex PCR; TCRdb's copy keeps in-frame clones and lacks some. Among more than 60,000 clones listed, about nine tenths were seen once. In its sample, this clone was seen a few times. Its antigen is unknown. Whole-study findings and limits: It should be noted that donors were predominantly white British and more often female, and clonal diversity was possibly underestimated. At baseline, just 6 or 7 AZD1222 recipients tested seropositive. Sampling that yielded the repertoires occurred only after the peak T cell response.

Germline V gene data show CDR1 as KGHSH and CDR2 as LQKENI. The CDR3 extends over 17 amino acids. V shed 3 bases, J shed 8 bases, and the junction held 13 bases outside the gene matches. The specimen comprised peripheral blood, sampled on day 0 of AZD1222 vaccination. The source of this sequence is an adult in good health. The chain carries TRBV18 and TRBJ1-4; 9 bases fit TRBD1. CDR3: CASSPPFTGGAREKLFF. CDR3 nucleotides: TGTGCCAGCTCACCGCCGTTTACAGGGGGCGCAAGGGAAAAACTGTTTTTT.